The 9 T cell receptor beta chains presented below share a single source sample, sequenced in a study of blood T cell repertoires in COVID-19. Repertoires were generated with immunoSEQ multiplex PCR, while TCRdb's copy carries only in-frame clones and drops some. The repertoire has a few hundred thousand clones, approximately 84% of them found once; the top ten carry more than 1.5%. The sample consisted of PBMCs or T cells enriched from blood (not recorded which). These receptors came from a middle-aged man who had recovered from COVID-19.

The rearrangement joins TRBV14 to TRBJ2-3; the match to TRBD1 covers 7 bases. V dropped 8 bases and J dropped 2; count of bases not matched to a gene: 10. The CDR3 runs 15 residues. Germline loops: CDR1 SGHDN, CDR2 FVKESK. This chain's CDR3 is CASPPTGRYTDTQYF. The CDR3 region has the DNA TGTGCCAGCCCCCCGACAGGGAGATACACAGATACGCAGTATTTT.

The V and J genes are TRBV19 and TRBJ1-1, with 7 nucleotides matching TRBD1. The germline V gene has CDR1 LNHDA and CDR2 SQIVND (reference sequence). The V and J ends lost 6 bases and 5 bases, in that order; junction bases with no gene match: 15. This CDR3 comprises 16 residues. CDR3 sequence (DNA): TGTGCCAGTAGCAATGTCGGTAGACAGGGTCGAACTGAAGCTTTCTTT. Translated: CASSNVGRQGRTEAFF.

This chain connects TRBV7-9 to TRBJ1-6; TRBD1 is a possible D gene (5 bases). CDR3 length: 14 amino acids. CDR1 SEHNR and CDR2 FQNEAQ come from the germline V gene (reference sequence). The V end was cut by 2 bases, the J end by 7 bases, with 9 bases between. Here the CDR3 DNA reads TGTGCCAGCAGCTTAATAGGGGAAAATTCACCCCTCCACTTT. Translating gives CASSLIGENSPLHF.

The chain is built from TRBV10-3 and TRBJ1-2; D is undetermined. CDR3 size: 13 residues. V lost 4 bases, J lost 8 bases, and 14 bases lay in between. Germline CDR1 ENHRY, CDR2 SYGVKD. Written as DNA, the CDR3 is TGTGCCATCAGTGCAGGACGTTGGGAGGGCTACACCTTC. Translation: CAISAGRWEGYTF.

In this sample, this clone turned up once. The rearrangement joins TRBV5-1 to TRBJ1-2; a weak D match, TRBD1 (5 bases). The V end lost 2 bases, the J end lost 8 bases, and 13 bases lay between the germline ends. The germline CDR1 and CDR2 sequences are SGHRS and YFSETQ. This CDR3 is built from 13 residues. This CDR3 is CASSFQGSRGYTF. The CDR3 coding sequence is TGCGCCAGCAGCTTCCAGGGTTCGCGGGGCTACACCTTC. Full variable domain (missing parts from reference TRBV5-1 and TRBJ1-2): KAGVTQTPRYLIKTRGQQVTLSCSPISGHRSVSWYQQTPGQGLQFLFEYFSETQRNKGNFPGRFSGRQFSNSRSEMNVSTLELGDSALYLCASSFQGSRGYTFGSGTRLTVV.

The rearrangement links TRBV5-1 to TRBJ2-7; perhaps TRBD1 as D (5 bases). Germline V gene lookup returns CDR1 SGHRS and CDR2 YFSETQ. This CDR3 spans 15 amino acids. The germline V and J ends were trimmed by 0 bases and 4 bases, with 14 bases remaining between them. The CDR3 protein is CASSLGLRQGYEQYF. The DNA for the CDR3 is TGCGCCAGCAGCTTGGGTTTGAGGCAGGGATACGAGCAGTACTTC.

This chain connects TRBV6-2 or TRBV6-3 to TRBJ1-5; 7 bases are shared with TRBD1. The CDR3 runs 18 residues. Germline V gene data show CDR1 as MNHEY and CDR2 as SVGEGT. The V and J ends lost 2 bases and 4 bases, in that order; junction bases with no gene match: 14. The CDR3 nucleotides are TGTGCCAGCAGTTACGACACCTGGACAGGATTGGGGAATCAGCCCCAGCATTTT. Residues: CASSYDTWTGLGNQPQHF.

This clone showed up just once. The gene calls are TRBV23-1 and TRBJ2-2; D might be TRBD2 (6 bases). TRBV23-1 counts as an open reading frame of uncertain function. This CDR3 region has 14 residues. V lost 4 bases to trimming and J lost 9 bases, with 15 bases between them. The CDR3 DNA reads as TGCGCCAGCAGTCGGGGACCCGGCGGGAGGGAGCTGTTTTTT. Translated: CASSRGPGGRELFF.

V and J are TRBV29-1 and TRBJ2-3; 8 nucleotides agree with TRBD2. V was pared by 2 bases and J by 6 bases, with 10 bases of the junction left unmatched. Germline lookup yields CDR1 SQVTM and CDR2 ANQGSEA. CDR3 length: 15 residues. CDR3 coding DNA: TGCAGCGTTGAACCGGCTCGGGGGGGGATGGATACGCAGTATTTT. Protein product: CSVEPARGGMDTQYF.